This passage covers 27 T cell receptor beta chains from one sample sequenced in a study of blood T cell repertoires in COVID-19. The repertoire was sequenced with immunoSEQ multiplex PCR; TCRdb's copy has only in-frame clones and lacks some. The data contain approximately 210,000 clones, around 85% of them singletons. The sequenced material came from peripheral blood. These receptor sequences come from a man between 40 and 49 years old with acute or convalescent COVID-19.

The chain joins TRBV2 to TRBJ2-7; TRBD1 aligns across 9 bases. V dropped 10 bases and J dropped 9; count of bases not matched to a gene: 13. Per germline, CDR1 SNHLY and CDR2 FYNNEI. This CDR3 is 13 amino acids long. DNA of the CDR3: TGTGCCACCGCCCGGGACAGGGTAATGGGGCAGTACTTC. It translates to CATARDRVMGQYF.

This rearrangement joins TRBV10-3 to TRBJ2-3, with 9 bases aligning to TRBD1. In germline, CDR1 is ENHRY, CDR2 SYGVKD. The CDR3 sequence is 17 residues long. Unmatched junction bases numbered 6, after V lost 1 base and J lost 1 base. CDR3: CAISEWGRTGGTDTQYF. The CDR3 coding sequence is TGTGCCATCAGTGAGTGGGGAAGGACAGGGGGCACAGATACGCAGTATTTT.

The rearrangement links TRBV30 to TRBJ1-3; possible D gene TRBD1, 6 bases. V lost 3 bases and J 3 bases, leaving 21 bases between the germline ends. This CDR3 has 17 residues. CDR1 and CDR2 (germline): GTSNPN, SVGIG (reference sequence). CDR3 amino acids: CAWRGRPNREGGNTIYF. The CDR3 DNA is TGTGCCTGGAGGGGAAGACCGAACAGGGAGGGTGGAAACACCATATATTTT. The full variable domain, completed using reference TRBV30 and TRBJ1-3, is SQTIHQWPATLVQPVGSPLSLECTVEGTSNPNLYWYRQAAGRGLQLLFYSVGIGQISSEVPQNLSASRPQDRQFILSSKKLLLSDSGFYLCAWRGRPNREGGNTIYFGEGSWLTVV.

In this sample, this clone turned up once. The CDR3 bases are TGTGCCAGCAGCGTGGGACTCCTGAGTCAGCCCCAGCATTTT. This gives the protein CASSVGLLSQPQHF. The chain is built from TRBV5-6 and TRBJ1-5; possible D gene TRBD1, 5 bases. The CDR3 is 14 amino acids. V was pared by 4 bases and J by 6 bases, with 14 bases between. Germline assignment: CDR1 SGHDT and CDR2 YYEEEE.

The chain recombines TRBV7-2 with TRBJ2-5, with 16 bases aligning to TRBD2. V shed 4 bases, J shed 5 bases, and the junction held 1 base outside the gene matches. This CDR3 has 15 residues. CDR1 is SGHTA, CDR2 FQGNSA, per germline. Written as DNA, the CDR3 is TGTGCCAGCAGCTGGGGACTAGCGGGAGGGGAGACCCAGTACTTC. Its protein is CASSWGLAGGETQYF.

CDR3 DNA sequence: TGTGCCAGCAGCTGGACAGGAGCTAACTATGGCTACACCTTC. It specifies CASSWTGANYGYTF. The chain uses TRBV6-5 and TRBJ1-2; 7 nucleotides agree with TRBD1. Germline assignment: CDR1 MNHEY and CDR2 SVGAGI. The ends lost 6 bases at V and 0 bases at J; junction bases unmatched: 4. The CDR3 runs to 14 residues.

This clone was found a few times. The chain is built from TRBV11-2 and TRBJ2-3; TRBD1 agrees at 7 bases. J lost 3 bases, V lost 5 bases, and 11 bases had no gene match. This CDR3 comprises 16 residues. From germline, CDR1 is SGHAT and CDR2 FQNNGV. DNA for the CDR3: TGTGCCAGCAGCCCCTACGACTACAGGGGAACAGATACGCAGTATTTT. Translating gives CASSPYDYRGTDTQYF. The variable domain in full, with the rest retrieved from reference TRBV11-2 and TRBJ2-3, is EAGVAQSPRYKIIEKRQSVAFWCNPISGHATLYWYQQILGQGPKLLIQFQNNGVVDDSQLPKDRFSAERLKGVDSTLKIQPAKLEDSAVYLCASSPYDYRGTDTQYFGPGTRLTVL.

CDR3 coding DNA: TGTGCCAGCAGCCCAGGTCTCGTTCAGGAAGCTTTCTTT. It yields the protein CASSPGLVQEAFF. The chain joins TRBV7-9 to TRBJ1-1; D not resolved. The CDR3 length is 13 residues. V was shortened by 5 bases and J by 8 bases, with 15 bases between the two germline ends. CDR1 and CDR2 (germline): SEHNR, FQNEAQ (reference sequence). The full variable domain, with the rest looked up from reference TRBV7-9 and TRBJ1-1, is DTGVSQNPRHKITKRGQNVTFRCDPISEHNRLYWYRQTLGQGPEFLTYFQNEAQLEKSRLLSDRFSAERPKGSFSTLEIQRTEQGDSAMYLCASSPGLVQEAFFGQGTRLTVV.

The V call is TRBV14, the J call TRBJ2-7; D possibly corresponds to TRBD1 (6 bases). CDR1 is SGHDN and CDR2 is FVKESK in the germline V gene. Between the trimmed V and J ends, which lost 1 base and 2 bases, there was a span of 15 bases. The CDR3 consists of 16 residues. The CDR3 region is CASSQARWDIPYEQYF. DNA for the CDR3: TGTGCCAGCAGCCAAGCAAGGTGGGACATACCCTACGAGCAGTACTTC.

Here the CDR3 reads CASTGTSGSTDTQYF. The CDR3 DNA is TGCGCCAGCACAGGGACTAGCGGGAGCACAGATACGCAGTATTTT. This chain links TRBV5-1 with TRBJ2-3; 12 nucleotides align to TRBD2. With 6 bases clipped from V and 0 bases from J, the junction kept 2 bases outside the gene matches. The CDR3 totals 15 residues. Germline-derived CDR1 and CDR2 are SGHRS and YFSETQ.

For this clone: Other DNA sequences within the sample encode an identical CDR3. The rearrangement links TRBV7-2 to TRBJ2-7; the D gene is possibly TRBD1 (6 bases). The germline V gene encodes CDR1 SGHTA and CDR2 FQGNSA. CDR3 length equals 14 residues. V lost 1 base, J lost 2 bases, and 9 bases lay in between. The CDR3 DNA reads TGTGCCAGCAGCTTAGGTGGGGGCCCCTACGAGCAGTACTTC. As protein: CASSLGGGPYEQYF.

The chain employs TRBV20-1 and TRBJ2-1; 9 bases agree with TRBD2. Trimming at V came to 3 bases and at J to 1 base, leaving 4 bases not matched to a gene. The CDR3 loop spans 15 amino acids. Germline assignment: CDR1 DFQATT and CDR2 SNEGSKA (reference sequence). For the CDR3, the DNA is TGCAGTGCTAGTCGTCTAGCGGGGTCCTACAATGAGCAGTTCTTC. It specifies CSASRLAGSYNEQFF.

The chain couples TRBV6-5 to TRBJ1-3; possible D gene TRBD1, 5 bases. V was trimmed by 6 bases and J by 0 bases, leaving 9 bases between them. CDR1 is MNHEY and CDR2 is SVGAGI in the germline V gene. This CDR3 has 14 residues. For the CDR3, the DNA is TGTGCCAGCAGGGACATCCTCTCTGGAAACACCATATATTTT. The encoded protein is CASRDILSGNTIYF.

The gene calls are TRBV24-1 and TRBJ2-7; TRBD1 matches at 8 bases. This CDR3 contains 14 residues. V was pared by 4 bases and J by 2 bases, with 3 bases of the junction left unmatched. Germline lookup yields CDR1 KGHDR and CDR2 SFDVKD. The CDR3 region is CATSDTDRAYEQYF. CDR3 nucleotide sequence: TGTGCCACCAGTGACACGGACAGGGCCTACGAGCAGTACTTC.

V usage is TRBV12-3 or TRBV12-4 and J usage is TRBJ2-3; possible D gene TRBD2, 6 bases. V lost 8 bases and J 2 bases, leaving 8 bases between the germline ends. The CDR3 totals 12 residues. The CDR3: CASAGFTDTQYF. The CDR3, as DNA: TGTGCCAGCGCGGGGTTCACAGATACGCAGTATTTT.

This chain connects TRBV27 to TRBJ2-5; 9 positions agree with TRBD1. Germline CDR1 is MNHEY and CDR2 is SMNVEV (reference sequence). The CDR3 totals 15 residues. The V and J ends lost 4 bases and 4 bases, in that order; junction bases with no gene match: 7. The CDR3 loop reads CASSYTGGSGETQYF. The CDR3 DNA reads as TGTGCCAGCAGTTACACAGGGGGCTCGGGAGAGACCCAGTACTTC.

The CDR3 loop reads CASSRLTNTEAFF. CDR3 bases: TGTGCCAGCAGCCGTCTTACTAACACTGAAGCTTTCTTT. V and J are TRBV12-3 or TRBV12-4 and TRBJ1-1; D ambiguous. The CDR3 sequence is 13 residues long. Between the trimmed V and J ends, which lost 6 bases and 2 bases, there was a span of 10 bases.

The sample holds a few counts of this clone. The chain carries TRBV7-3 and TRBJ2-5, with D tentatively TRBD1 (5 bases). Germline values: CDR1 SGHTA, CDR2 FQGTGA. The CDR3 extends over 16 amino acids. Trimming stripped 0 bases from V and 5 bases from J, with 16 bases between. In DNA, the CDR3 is TGTGCCAGCAGCTTAACGGGGCAGGGTGGATGGGAGACCCAGTACTTC. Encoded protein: CASSLTGQGGWETQYF.

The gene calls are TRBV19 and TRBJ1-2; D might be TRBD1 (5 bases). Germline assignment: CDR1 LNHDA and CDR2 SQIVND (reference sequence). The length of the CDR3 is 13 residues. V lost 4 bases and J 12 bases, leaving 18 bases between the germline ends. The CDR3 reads CASSTHVGGRDTF. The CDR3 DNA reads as TGTGCCAGTAGTACCCACGTCGGGGGAAGGGACACCTTC.

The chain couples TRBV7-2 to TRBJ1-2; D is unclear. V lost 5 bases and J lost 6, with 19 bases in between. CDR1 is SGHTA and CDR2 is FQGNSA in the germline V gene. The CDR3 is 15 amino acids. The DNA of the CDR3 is TGTGCCAGCAGCCCGTTTATCCCGGGTGAGGATGGCTACACCTTC. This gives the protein CASSPFIPGEDGYTF. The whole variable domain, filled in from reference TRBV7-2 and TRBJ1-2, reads GAGVSQSPSNKVTEKGKDVELRCDPISGHTALYWYRQSLGQGLEFLIYFQGNSAPDKSGLPSDRFSAERTGGSVSTLTIQRTQQEDSAVYLCASSPFIPGEDGYTFGSGTRLTVV.

CDR3 in DNA: TGTGCCAGCAGCGTAGGGGGGGACACTGAAGCTTTCTTT. Translated, it gives CASSVGGDTEAFF. The chain is built from TRBV7-2 and TRBJ1-1; D is possibly TRBD1 (6 bases). Germline CDR1 and CDR2: SGHTA and FQGNSA. The germline V and J ends were trimmed by 5 bases and 3 bases, with 10 bases remaining between them. The length of the CDR3 is 13 residues.

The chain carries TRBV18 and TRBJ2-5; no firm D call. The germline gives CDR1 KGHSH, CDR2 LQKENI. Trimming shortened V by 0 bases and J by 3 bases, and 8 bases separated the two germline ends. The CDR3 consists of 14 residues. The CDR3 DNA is TGTGCCAGCTCACCACCAAGCGAGGAAGAGACCCAGTACTTC. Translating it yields CASSPPSEEETQYF.

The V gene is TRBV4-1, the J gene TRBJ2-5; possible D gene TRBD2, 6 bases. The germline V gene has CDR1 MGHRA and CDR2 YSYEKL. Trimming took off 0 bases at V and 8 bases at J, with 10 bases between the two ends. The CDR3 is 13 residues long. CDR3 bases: TGCGCCAGCAGCCAAGAATGGCGGGAAACCCAGTACTTC. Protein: CASSQEWRETQYF.

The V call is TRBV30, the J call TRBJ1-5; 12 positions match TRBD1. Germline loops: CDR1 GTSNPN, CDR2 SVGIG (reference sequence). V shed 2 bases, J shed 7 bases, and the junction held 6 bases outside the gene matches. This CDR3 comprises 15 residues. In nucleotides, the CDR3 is TGTGCCTGGAGTCCGGGACAGGGGGCCCGACAGCCCCAGCATTTT. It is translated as CAWSPGQGARQPQHF.

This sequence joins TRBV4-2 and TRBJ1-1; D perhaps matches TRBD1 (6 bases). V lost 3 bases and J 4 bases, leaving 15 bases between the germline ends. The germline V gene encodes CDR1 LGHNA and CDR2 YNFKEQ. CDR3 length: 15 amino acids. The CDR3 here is CASSHEDRMGTEAFF. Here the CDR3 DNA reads TGTGCCAGCAGCCATGAAGACAGGATGGGCACTGAAGCTTTCTTT.

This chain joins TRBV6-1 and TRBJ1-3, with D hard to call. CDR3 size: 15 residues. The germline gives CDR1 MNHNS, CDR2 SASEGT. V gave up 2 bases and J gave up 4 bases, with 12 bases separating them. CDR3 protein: CASSEQPWEGNTIYF. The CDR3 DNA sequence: TGTGCCAGCAGTGAACAGCCATGGGAGGGAAACACCATATATTTT.

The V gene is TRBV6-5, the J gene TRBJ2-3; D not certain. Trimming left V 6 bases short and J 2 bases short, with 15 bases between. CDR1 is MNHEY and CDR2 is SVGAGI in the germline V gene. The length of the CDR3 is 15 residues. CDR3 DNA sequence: TGTGCCAGCAGCCCATTACCTGACTCCACAGATACGCAGTATTTT. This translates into CASSPLPDSTDTQYF.